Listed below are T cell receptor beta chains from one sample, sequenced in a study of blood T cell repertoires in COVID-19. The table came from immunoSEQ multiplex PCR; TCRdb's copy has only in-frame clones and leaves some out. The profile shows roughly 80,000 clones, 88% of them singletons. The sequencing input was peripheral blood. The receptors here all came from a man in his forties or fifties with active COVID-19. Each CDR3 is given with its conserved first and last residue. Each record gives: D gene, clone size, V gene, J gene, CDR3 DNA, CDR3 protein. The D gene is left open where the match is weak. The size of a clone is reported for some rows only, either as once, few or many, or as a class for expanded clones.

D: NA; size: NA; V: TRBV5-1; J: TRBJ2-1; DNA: TGCGCCAGCAGCTTGGAGGCCGGGTCCTACAATGAGCAGTTCTTC; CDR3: CASSLEAGSYNEQFF
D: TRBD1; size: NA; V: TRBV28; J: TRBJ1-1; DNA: TGTGCCAGCAGCCGGCCGGGGACAGGGGGGGCTGAAGCTTTCTTT; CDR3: CASSRPGTGGAEAFF
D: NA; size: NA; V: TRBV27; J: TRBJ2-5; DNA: TGTGCCAGCAGTTACAGGGACCAAGAGACCCAGTACTTC; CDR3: CASSYRDQETQYF
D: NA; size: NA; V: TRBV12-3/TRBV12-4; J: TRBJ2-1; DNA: TGTGCCAGCAGCCCCCAGGCAGAGCAGTTCTTC; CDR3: CASSPQAEQFF
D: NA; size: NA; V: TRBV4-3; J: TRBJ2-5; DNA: TGCGCCAGCAGCCTGGGACTTCAAGAGACCCAGTACTTC; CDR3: CASSLGLQETQYF
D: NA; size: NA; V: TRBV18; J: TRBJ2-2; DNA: TGTGCCAGCTCAGCCACAGGGTCCGGGGAGCTGTTTTTT; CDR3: CASSATGSGELFF
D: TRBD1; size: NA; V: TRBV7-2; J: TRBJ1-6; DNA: TGTGCCAGCAGCTCCCGCACAGGGGCGAATAGTTCCCTCCACTTT; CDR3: CASSSRTGANSSLHF
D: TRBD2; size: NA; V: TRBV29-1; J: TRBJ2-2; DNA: TGCAGCGTTGAAGGGACTAGCGAGGCGAACACCGGGGAGCTGTTTTTT; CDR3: CSVEGTSEANTGELFF
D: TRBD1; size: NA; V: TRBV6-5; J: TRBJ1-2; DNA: TGTGCCAGCAGTTACTCGTTCGTACAGGGGGATTCTGGCTACACCTTC; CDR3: CASSYSFVQGDSGYTF
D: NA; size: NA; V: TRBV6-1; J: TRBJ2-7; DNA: TGTGCCAGCAGTGAAGATTTCGCGGCAGGCAGCGGCGAGCAGTACTTC; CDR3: CASSEDFAAGSGEQYF
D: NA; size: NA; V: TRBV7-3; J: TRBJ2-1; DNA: TGTGCCAGCAGCTTAAATAGCGGATCTTACAATGAGCAGTTCTTC; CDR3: CASSLNSGSYNEQFF
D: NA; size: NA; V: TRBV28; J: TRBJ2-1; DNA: TGTGCCAGCAGCCCCCCTATAGTTTACAATGAGCAGTTCTTC; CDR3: CASSPPIVYNEQFF
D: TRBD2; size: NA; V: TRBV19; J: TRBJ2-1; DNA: TGTGCCAGTAGTAGTAGCGGGGGAGGGGATGAGCAGTTCTTC; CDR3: CASSSSGGGDEQFF
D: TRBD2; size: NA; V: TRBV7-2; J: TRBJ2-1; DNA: TGTGCCAGCAGCTTAGAGCGGGATGGTGAGCAGTTCTTC; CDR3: CASSLERDGEQFF
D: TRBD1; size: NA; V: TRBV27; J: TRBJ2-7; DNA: TGTGCCAGCAGTCCACTAACAGGGGTTCGTTACGAGCAGTACTTC; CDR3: CASSPLTGVRYEQYF
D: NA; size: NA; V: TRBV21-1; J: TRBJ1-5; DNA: TGTGCCAGCAGCAAGCGCCGACAGGGGAGTATCCCGATACGCAATCAGCCCCAGCATTTT; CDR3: CASSKRRQGSIPIRNQPQHF
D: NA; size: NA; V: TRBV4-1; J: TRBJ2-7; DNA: TGCGCCAGCAGCCAAATCTCTCGAGTTTACGAGCAGTACTTC; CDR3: CASSQISRVYEQYF
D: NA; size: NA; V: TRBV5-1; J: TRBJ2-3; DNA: TGCGCCAGCAGCTTTAGCGGAGCTAGCACAGATACGCAGTATTTT; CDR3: CASSFSGASTDTQYF
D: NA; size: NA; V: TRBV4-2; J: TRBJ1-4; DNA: TGTGCCAGCAGCCAGGACTTACGGGGGGGCGCGAATAATGAAAAACTGTTTTTT; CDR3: CASSQDLRGGANNEKLFF
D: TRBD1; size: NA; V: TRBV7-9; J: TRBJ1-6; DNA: TGTGCCAGCAGCTTAGGACAGGGGTTCTATAATTCACCCCTCCACTTT; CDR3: CASSLGQGFYNSPLHF
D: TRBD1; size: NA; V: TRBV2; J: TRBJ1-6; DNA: TGTGCTGCGAAGGGACAGGGGGCGCTCAATTCACCCCTCCACTTT; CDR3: CAAKGQGALNSPLHF
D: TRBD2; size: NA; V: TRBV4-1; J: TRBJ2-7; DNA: TGCGCCAGCAGCCACTCTATGACTAGCGGGAGCCCTCAGAGTGTCTACGAGCAGTACTTC; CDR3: CASSHSMTSGSPQSVYEQYF
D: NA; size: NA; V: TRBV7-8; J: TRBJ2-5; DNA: TGTGCCAGCAGCTTAGGCATATCCCGGGGGGAGACCCAGTACTTC; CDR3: CASSLGISRGETQYF
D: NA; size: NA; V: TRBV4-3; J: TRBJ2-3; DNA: TGCGCCAGCAGCCAAGGTAAAGGACTCACAGATACGCAGTATTTT; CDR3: CASSQGKGLTDTQYF
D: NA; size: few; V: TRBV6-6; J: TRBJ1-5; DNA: TGTGCCAGCAGTGCTCGACAGAGCAATCAGCCCCAGCATTTT; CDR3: CASSARQSNQPQHF
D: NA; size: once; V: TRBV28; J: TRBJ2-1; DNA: TGTGCCAGCAGTGCCGAAACAGGGACGCTTTACAATGAGCAGTTCTTC; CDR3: CASSAETGTLYNEQFF
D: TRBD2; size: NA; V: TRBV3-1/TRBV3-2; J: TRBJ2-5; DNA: TGTGCCAGCAGCCAAGATTCCAGCGGGGATGAGACCCAGTACTTC; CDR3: CASSQDSSGDETQYF
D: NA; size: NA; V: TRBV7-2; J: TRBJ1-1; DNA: TGTGCCAGCAGCTTAGGTCAGGGATCCACCACTGAAGCTTTCTTT; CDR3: CASSLGQGSTTEAFF
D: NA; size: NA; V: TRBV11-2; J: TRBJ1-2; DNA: TGTGCCAGCAGCTTAGACAGGTTAGACGGCTACACCTTC; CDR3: CASSLDRLDGYTF
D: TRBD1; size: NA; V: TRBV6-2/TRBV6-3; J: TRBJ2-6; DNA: TGTGCCAGCAGTTTTGAGGACAGGGGGCGCTTTGGGGCCAACGTCCTGACTTTC; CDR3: CASSFEDRGRFGANVLTF
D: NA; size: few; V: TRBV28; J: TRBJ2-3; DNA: TGTGCCAGCAGAGGTCCTGCTCGGGCGCAGTATTTT; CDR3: CASRGPARAQYF
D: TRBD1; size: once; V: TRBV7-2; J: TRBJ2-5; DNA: TGTGCCAGCAGCTTAGCATCCGGACAGGGGATACACGAGACCCAGTACTTC; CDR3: CASSLASGQGIHETQYF
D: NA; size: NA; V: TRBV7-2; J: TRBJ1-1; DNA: TGTGCCAGCCTAGGCAGTTTATACACTGAAGCTTTCTTT; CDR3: CASLGSLYTEAFF
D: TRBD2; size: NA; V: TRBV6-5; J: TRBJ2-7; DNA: TGTGCCAGCAGTTACTCGCGGGGACTAGTCCCCGAGCAGTACTTC; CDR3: CASSYSRGLVPEQYF
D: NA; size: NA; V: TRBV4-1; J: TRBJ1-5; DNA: TGCGCCAGCAGCCAAGATGGAGGGTTGGGCAATCAGCCCCAGCATTTT; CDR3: CASSQDGGLGNQPQHF
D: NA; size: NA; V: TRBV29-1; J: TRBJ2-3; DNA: TGCAGCGTTGAATTGGGGGCCACAGATACGCAGTATTTT; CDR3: CSVELGATDTQYF
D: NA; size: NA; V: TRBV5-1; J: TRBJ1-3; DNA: TGCGCCAGCAGCTTGTTAACAGGGAGCTCTGGAAACACCATATATTTT; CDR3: CASSLLTGSSGNTIYF
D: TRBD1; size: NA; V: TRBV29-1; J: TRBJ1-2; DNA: TGCAGCGTTCGAAGGGACAGGGGATACGTTGGCTACACCTTC; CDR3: CSVRRDRGYVGYTF
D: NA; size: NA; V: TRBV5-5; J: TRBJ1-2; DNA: TGTGCCAGCAGCCCGACAGATGGTTCGGGCTATGGCTACACCTTC; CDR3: CASSPTDGSGYGYTF
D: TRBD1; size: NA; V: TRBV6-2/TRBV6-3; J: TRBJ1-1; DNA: TGTGCCAGCAGTTACTCCACCGGGACAGGGGGCTTGAACACTGAAGCTTTCTTT; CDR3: CASSYSTGTGGLNTEAFF
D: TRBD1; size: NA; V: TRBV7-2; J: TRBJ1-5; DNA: TGTGCCAGCAGCCCCCAGGGGGTGCAGCCCCAGCATTTT; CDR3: CASSPQGVQPQHF
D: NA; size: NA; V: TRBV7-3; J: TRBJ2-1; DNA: TGTGCCAGCAGCTTAGAGAAAAGCTCCTACAATGAGCAGTTCTTC; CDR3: CASSLEKSSYNEQFF
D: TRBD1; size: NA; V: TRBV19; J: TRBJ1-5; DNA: TGTGCCAGTAGAACAGGGGGCAGCAATCAGCCCCAGCATTTT; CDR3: CASRTGGSNQPQHF
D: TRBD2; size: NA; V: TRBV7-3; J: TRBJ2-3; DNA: TGTGCCAGCAGCTTATCGACTAGCGGCACAGATACGCAGTATTTT; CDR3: CASSLSTSGTDTQYF
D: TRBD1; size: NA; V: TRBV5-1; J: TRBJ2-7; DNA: TGCGCCAGCAGCGCGCCGGGACAGGGCCGTAGGCAGTACTTC; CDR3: CASSAPGQGRRQYF
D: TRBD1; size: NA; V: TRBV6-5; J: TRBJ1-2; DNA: TGTGCCAGCAGTTCCCCCCAGGGGGTGGGGAATGGCTACACCTTC; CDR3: CASSSPQGVGNGYTF
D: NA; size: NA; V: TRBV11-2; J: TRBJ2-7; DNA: TGTGCCAGCAGCTTATCGACTAGCTCCTACGAGCAGTACTTC; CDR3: CASSLSTSSYEQYF
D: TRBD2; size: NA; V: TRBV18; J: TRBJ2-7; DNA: TGTGCCAGCTCCCAGACTAGCGGGAGGGCCGAGGGGGAGCAGTACTTC; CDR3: CASSQTSGRAEGEQYF
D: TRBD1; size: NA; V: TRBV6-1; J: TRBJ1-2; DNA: TGTGCCAGCAGTGAAGAAAAACAGGGGAGGAACTATGGCTACACCTTC; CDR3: CASSEEKQGRNYGYTF
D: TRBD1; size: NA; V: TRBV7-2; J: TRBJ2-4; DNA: TGTGCCAGCAGCTTATCCCCCCACAGGGGTTCAGCCAAAAACATTCAGTACTTC; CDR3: CASSLSPHRGSAKNIQYF
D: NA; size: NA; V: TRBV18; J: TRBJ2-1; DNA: TGTGCCAGCTCACCCCTCGCAGCGGTAGGCGATGAGCAGTTCTTC; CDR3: CASSPLAAVGDEQFF
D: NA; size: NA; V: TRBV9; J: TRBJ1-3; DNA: TGTGCCAGCAGCGTAGGCCCAGGGCCTGGAAACACCATATATTTT; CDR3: CASSVGPGPGNTIYF
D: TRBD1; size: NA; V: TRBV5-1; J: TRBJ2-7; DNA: TGCGCCAGCAGCCCGGGACAGGCCTTTACCTACGAGCAGTACTTC; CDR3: CASSPGQAFTYEQYF
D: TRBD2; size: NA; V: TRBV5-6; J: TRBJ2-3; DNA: TGTGCCAGCAGCTTTCTAGCGGGGTACACAGATACGCAGTATTTT; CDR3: CASSFLAGYTDTQYF
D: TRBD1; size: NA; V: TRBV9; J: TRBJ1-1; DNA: TGTGCCAGCAGCCCCAGCTACCCCGTCGAAAAACCCGGGACAGGGGGCGTTCGCACTGAAGCTTTCTTT; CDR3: CASSPSYPVEKPGTGGVRTEAFF